This T cell receptor beta chain was sequenced in a study of somatic mutations in cytotoxic T cells in rheumatoid arthritis. Study overall: Flow cytometry sorted some V beta antibody-stained T-cell populations to nearly 100% purity, V beta1+ cells among them being sequenced for TCRB. Whole-study findings and limits: The slight TRBV07 underrepresentation in rheumatoid arthritis patients was not adjusted for multiple comparisons.

Source study methods: Published virus-specific TCRB sequences matched only a few of the patient CD8+ clones exceeding 1%. The assay was immunoSEQ multiplex PCR, and TCRdb's table has in-frame clones only and misses some. V and J calls and clone size are given by that table; D and trimming were obtained from the DNA. The sample shows some 17,000 clones, about 80% of them seen only once. This clone came up once. Its antigen is currently unknown. This CDR3 is 16 amino acids long. Trimming stripped 5 bases from V and 0 bases from J, with 14 bases between. Looked up from germline, CDR1 is GTSNPN and CDR2 is SVGIG (reference sequence).

The clonotype originates from an adult with rheumatoid arthritis. Sequencing used CD8+ T cells sorted from blood. This chain connects TRBV30 to TRBJ1-6; D may be TRBD1 (5 bases). The CDR3: CAWEASGSSYNSPLHF. CDR3 nucleotide sequence: TGTGCCTGGGAGGCTTCAGGGAGCTCCTATAATTCACCCCTCCACTTT. The full variable domain, rest sourced from reference TRBV30 and TRBJ1-6, is SQTIHQWPATLVQPVGSPLSLECTVEGTSNPNLYWYRQAAGRGLQLLFYSVGIGQISSEVPQNLSASRPQDRQFILSSKKLLLSDSGFYLCAWEASGSSYNSPLHFGNGTRLTVT.